A single sample gave rise to the 15 T cell receptor beta chains below, sequenced in a study of T cell changes during pregnancy in multiple sclerosis. The table came from immunoSEQ multiplex PCR; TCRdb's copy has only in-frame clones and leaves some out. The data contain approximately 93,000 clones, approximately 90% of them singletons. The sample consisted of peripheral blood, taken in the first trimester of pregnancy. The receptor source for this set is a female donor in good health, enrolled as a control in a pregnancy study.

This rearrangement joins TRBV5-6 to TRBJ1-2, with D perhaps matching TRBD1 (5 bases). Germline V lookup: CDR1 SGHDT, CDR2 YYEEEE. This CDR3 has 15 amino acids. Deletions cut 4 bases from V and 3 bases from J, with 16 bases between. CDR3 in amino acids: CASSGAGEADYGYTF. In nucleotides, the CDR3 is TGTGCCAGCAGCGGGGCCGGGGAGGCGGACTATGGCTACACCTTC.

The V call is TRBV27, the J call TRBJ1-6, with 8 bases fitting TRBD1. Germline CDR1 is MNHEY and CDR2 is SMNVEV (reference sequence). The CDR3 extends over 12 amino acids. Trimming took 8 bases from V and 7 from J; bases not matched to a gene: 1. CDR3 protein: CASGDRNSPLHF. CDR3 DNA sequence: TGTGCCAGCGGGGACAGGAATTCACCCCTCCACTTT.

CDR3 nucleotides: TGTGCCAGTAGCCACAAACAGGGAATTCAGCCCCAGCATTTT. Protein: CASSHKQGIQPQHF. The chain has TRBV19 and TRBJ1-5; possibly TRBD1 for D (6 bases). Germline assignment: CDR1 LNHDA and CDR2 SQIVND (reference sequence). The CDR3 runs 14 residues. V gave up 6 bases and J gave up 6 bases, with 15 bases separating them.

The rearrangement links TRBV15 to TRBJ2-1; possible D gene TRBD1, 8 bases. CDR3 length equals 13 residues. CDR1 LNHNV and CDR2 YYDKDF come from the germline V gene (reference sequence). Trimming removed 7 bases from V and 7 bases from J, with 14 bases in between. The CDR3 DNA sequence: TGTGCCACCACACAGGGGGGGGATAATGAGCAGTTCTTC. It encodes CATTQGGDNEQFF.

V and J are TRBV6-1 and TRBJ2-1; perhaps TRBD2 as D (6 bases). Germline-derived CDR1 and CDR2 are MNHNS and SASEGT. This CDR3 spans 14 amino acids. V lost 5 bases and J 9 bases, leaving 17 bases between the germline ends. The CDR3 sequence is CASSSRDWRGEQFF. CDR3 sequence (DNA): TGTGCCAGCAGTTCTCGGGACTGGAGAGGTGAGCAGTTCTTC.

This chain joins TRBV28 and TRBJ2-7; TRBD2 matches at 12 bases. Per the germline V gene, CDR1 is MDHEN and CDR2 is SYDVKM. The J segment lost 4 bases and the V segment lost 6 bases, leaving 7 bases of the junction unmatched. This CDR3 is built from 15 residues. CDR3 residues: CASSTTSGGMYEQYF. The CDR3 DNA is TGTGCCAGCAGCACTACTAGCGGGGGGATGTACGAGCAGTACTTC.

The chain couples TRBV9 to TRBJ1-1; maybe TRBD1 (6 bases). In germline, CDR1 is SGDLS, CDR2 YYNGEE. The CDR3 contains 13 residues. Trimming removed 0 bases from V and 10 bases from J, with 13 bases in between. This CDR3 is CASSVGSGDGAFF. The CDR3 nucleotides read TGTGCCAGCAGCGTAGGGTCAGGGGATGGAGCTTTCTTT.

This chain joins TRBV9 and TRBJ2-7, with TRBD1 identical over 7 bases. In germline, CDR1 is SGDLS, CDR2 YYNGEE. The V segment lost 0 bases and the J segment 7 bases; nucleotides outside the gene matches: 7. The CDR3 extends over 14 amino acids. DNA of the CDR3: TGTGCCAGCAGCGTAGCGGTGACAGGGCTTGAGCAGTACTTC. Protein product: CASSVAVTGLEQYF.

This chain links TRBV7-3 with TRBJ2-7; the D gene is possibly TRBD2 (7 bases). The CDR3 runs to 14 residues. Germline lookup yields CDR1 SGHTA and CDR2 FQGTGA. V gave up 2 bases and J gave up 6 bases, with 14 bases separating them. The CDR3 is CASSLGTGGGEQYF. The CDR3, as DNA: TGTGCCAGCAGCTTAGGAACGGGGGGCGGCGAGCAGTACTTC.

The chain carries TRBV27 and TRBJ2-2; D is possibly TRBD1 (6 bases). V was trimmed by 6 bases and J by 1 base, leaving 12 bases between them. The CDR3 loop spans 15 amino acids. The V gene's germline CDR1 is MNHEY and CDR2 SMNVEV (reference sequence). DNA for the CDR3: TGTGCCAGCAGAAGGGACACCTGGAACACCGGGGAGCTGTTTTTT. Amino acids: CASRRDTWNTGELFF.

The rearrangement joins TRBV2 to TRBJ1-2; 7 nucleotides line up with TRBD1. This CDR3 is 12 amino acids long. The trim removed 4 bases at V and 5 bases at J, leaving 1 base unmatched. Germline assignment: CDR1 SNHLY and CDR2 FYNNEI. The CDR3 coding sequence is TGTGCCAGCAGTGCGGGACAGTATGGCTACACCTTC. It specifies CASSAGQYGYTF.

This sequence joins TRBV4-1 and TRBJ2-7; TRBD1 might be the D (5 bases). V was clipped by 0 bases and J by 2 bases, with 17 bases between them. Germline lookup yields CDR1 MGHRA and CDR2 YSYEKL. This CDR3 comprises 17 residues. The CDR3: CASSQEPFPTATYEQYF. The CDR3 region has the DNA TGCGCCAGCAGCCAAGAACCCTTCCCGACAGCCACCTACGAGCAGTACTTC.

The chain employs TRBV4-2 and TRBJ2-3; no firm D call. Trimming removed 1 base at V and 3 bases at J, with 14 bases between. The length of the CDR3 is 16 residues. Germline-derived CDR1 and CDR2 are LGHNA and YNFKEQ. For the CDR3, the DNA is TGTGCCAGCAGCCAAGGACGACTGGCCGGGACAGATACGCAGTATTTT. It encodes CASSQGRLAGTDTQYF.

V and J are TRBV19 and TRBJ2-3; TRBD2 aligns across 13 bases. Looked up from germline, CDR1 is LNHDA and CDR2 is SQIVND (reference sequence). V shed 4 bases and J 2 bases; nucleotides not matched to a gene: 6. The CDR3 runs 17 residues. This CDR3 is CASSTGLAGTPTDTQYF. DNA for the CDR3: TGTGCCAGTAGTACGGGACTAGCGGGGACCCCCACAGATACGCAGTATTTT.

This chain uses TRBV28 with TRBJ1-6; possibly TRBD1 for D (6 bases). V was shortened by 5 bases and J by 6 bases, with 11 bases between the two germline ends. The germline CDR1 and CDR2 sequences are MDHEN and SYDVKM. The CDR3 totals 14 residues. The CDR3 coding sequence is TGTGCCAGCAGTAGAAAACAGGGTAATTCACCCCTCCACTTT. It specifies CASSRKQGNSPLHF.